This entry concerns a single T cell receptor (beta chain). Its antigen is unidentified. These data come from a study of CD8 T cell repertoires and HIV-1 epitope variants. In the study overall: Autologous T cell-negative cells served as antigen-presenting cells in equal numbers. IL-2, IL-7 and IL-15 were added on days 3 and 7 of roughly ten-day cultures.

Deletions cut 3 bases from V and 2 bases from J, with 4 bases between. The V gene's germline CDR1 is MNHNS and CDR2 SASEGT. The CDR3 loop spans 12 amino acids. Survey-depth immunoSEQ sequencing covered TCR beta CDR3 regions. Profiled with immunoSEQ multiplex PCR; TCRdb holds only in-frame clones, not every one. The repertoire holds about 7,300 clones, 50% to 70% seen once, with roughly two fifths in the top ten. The chain has TRBV6-1 and TRBJ1-2; no clear D gene. The TCR originated in a male donor with HIV. The sequencing sample was made of cultured CD8+ T cells derived from PBMCs. The CDR3 sequence is CASSEGNYGYTF. In DNA form, the CDR3 reads TGTGCCAGCAGTGAGGGAAACTATGGCTACACCTTC.